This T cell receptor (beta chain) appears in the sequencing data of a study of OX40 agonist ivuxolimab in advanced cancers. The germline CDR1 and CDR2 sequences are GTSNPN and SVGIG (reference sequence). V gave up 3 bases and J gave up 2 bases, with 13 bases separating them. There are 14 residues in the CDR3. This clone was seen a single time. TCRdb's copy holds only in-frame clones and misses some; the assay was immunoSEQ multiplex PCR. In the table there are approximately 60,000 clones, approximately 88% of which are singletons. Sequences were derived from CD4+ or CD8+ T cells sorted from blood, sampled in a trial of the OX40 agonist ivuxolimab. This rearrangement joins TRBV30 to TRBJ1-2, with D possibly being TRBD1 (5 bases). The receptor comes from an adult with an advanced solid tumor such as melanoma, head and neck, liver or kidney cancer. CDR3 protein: CAWSGNGGNYGYTF. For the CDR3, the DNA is TGTGCCTGGAGCGGTAATGGGGGAAACTATGGCTACACCTTC.